These T cell receptor beta chains were read from a single sample in a study of CD8+CD57+ T cells in acquired aplastic anemia. TCRdb re-called the reads with MiXCR, one entry per CDR3 protein. The profile shows 100,000 to 150,000 distinct CDR3 sequences, around 48% of them singletons. Sequenced input: sorted CD4+, CD8+, or CD8+CD57+ T cells (not recorded which) from PBMCs. Source of these receptors: a human donor in good health, serving as a control. CDR3s include the opening cysteine and the closing phenylalanine or tryptophan. D genes are given only for firm matches. The size of a clone is reported for some rows only, either as once, few or many, or as a class for expanded clones.

clone size: once
V gene: TRBV20-1
J gene: TRBJ1-2
D gene: NA
CDR3 protein: CSARTSHGPYGYTF
CDR3 DNA: TGCAGTGCTAGGACGTCACATGGACCCTACGGCTACACCTTC

clone size: once
V gene: TRBV20-1
J gene: TRBJ2-7
D gene: TRBD1
CDR3 protein: CSARGQGLGYEQYF
CDR3 DNA: TGCAGTGCTAGGGGACAGGGTCTCGGCTACGAGCAGTACTTC

clone size: NA
V gene: TRBV2
J gene: TRBJ1-4
D gene: NA
CDR3 protein: CASSEGGYEKLFF
CDR3 DNA: TGTGCCAGCAGTGAGGGAGGGTATGAAAAACTGTTTTTT

clone size: many
V gene: TRBV9
J gene: TRBJ2-7
D gene: NA
CDR3 protein: CASSPIGSSYEQYF
CDR3 DNA: TGTGCCAGCAGCCCCATTGGGAGCTCCTACGAGCAGTACTTC

clone size: many
V gene: TRBV7-9
J gene: TRBJ1-4
D gene: NA
CDR3 protein: CASSSQREKLFF
CDR3 DNA: TGTGCCAGCAGCTCCCAACGTGAAAAACTGTTTTTT

clone size: once
V gene: TRBV15
J gene: TRBJ1-4
D gene: NA
CDR3 protein: CATSRDRREKLFF
CDR3 DNA: TGTGCCACCAGCAGAGATCGGCGGGAAAAACTGTTTTTT

clone size: few
V gene: TRBV25-1
J gene: TRBJ1-2
D gene: NA
CDR3 protein: CASSSGAGYTF
CDR3 DNA: TGTGCCAGCAGTTCCGGGGCCGGCTACACCTTC

clone size: NA
V gene: TRBV7-9
J gene: TRBJ1-6
D gene: NA
CDR3 protein: CASSSLGSPLHF
CDR3 DNA: TGTGCCAGCAGCTCCCTAGGATCACCCCTCCACTTT

clone size: NA
V gene: TRBV6-1
J gene: TRBJ1-1
D gene: TRBD1
CDR3 protein: CASSDWAGGGSGTEAFF
CDR3 DNA: TGTGCCAGCAGTGATTGGGCAGGGGGCGGTTCTGGAACTGAAGCTTTCTTT

clone size: NA
V gene: TRBV2
J gene: TRBJ2-2
D gene: NA
CDR3 protein: CASSSQTGNTGELFF
CDR3 DNA: TGTGCCAGCAGTAGCCAGACAGGGAACACCGGGGAGCTGTTTTTT

clone size: many
V gene: TRBV19
J gene: TRBJ1-1
D gene: NA
CDR3 protein: CASRRAGRVNTEAFF
CDR3 DNA: TGTGCCAGCAGACGGGCAGGGAGAGTGAACACTGAAGCTTTCTTT

clone size: NA
V gene: TRBV10-1
J gene: TRBJ2-5
D gene: TRBD2
CDR3 protein: CANPLLAGARETQYF
CDR3 DNA: TGCGCCAACCCCCTCCTAGCGGGGGCCAGAGAGACCCAGTACTTC

clone size: NA
V gene: TRBV2
J gene: TRBJ2-1
D gene: TRBD2
CDR3 protein: CASSPRTSGSEQFF
CDR3 DNA: TGTGCCAGCAGCCCCAGGACTAGCGGGAGTGAGCAGTTCTTC

clone size: many
V gene: TRBV12-3/TRBV12-4
J gene: TRBJ1-5
D gene: NA
CDR3 protein: CASSPRQPQHF
CDR3 DNA: TGTGCCAGCAGTCCACGGCAGCCCCAGCATTTT

clone size: once
V gene: TRBV11-2
J gene: TRBJ2-5
D gene: TRBD2
CDR3 protein: CASRSRGGQETQYF
CDR3 DNA: TGTGCCAGCCGCTCCCGGGGGGGGCAAGAGACCCAGTACTTC

clone size: few
V gene: TRBV7-3
J gene: TRBJ1-1
D gene: NA
CDR3 protein: CASSLRWSATGERNVEAFF
CDR3 DNA: TGTGCCAGCAGCCTAAGATGGTCGGCGACGGGGGAGAGAAATGTTGAAGCTTTCTTT

clone size: many
V gene: TRBV6-1
J gene: TRBJ1-2
D gene: NA
CDR3 protein: CASSPNLAAGGYTF
CDR3 DNA: TGTGCCAGCAGTCCCAACTTGGCCGCGGGGGGCTACACCTTC

clone size: NA
V gene: TRBV7-9
J gene: TRBJ1-2
D gene: NA
CDR3 protein: CASSLGGSYGYTF
CDR3 DNA: TGTGCCAGCAGCTTAGGGGGGAGCTATGGCTACACCTTC

clone size: NA
V gene: TRBV2
J gene: TRBJ1-1
D gene: NA
CDR3 protein: CASNYVVGTDNTEAFF
CDR3 DNA: TGTGCCAGCAATTACGTGGTTGGGACGGACAACACTGAAGCCTTCTTT

clone size: few
V gene: TRBV9
J gene: TRBJ1-6
D gene: TRBD1
CDR3 protein: CASSFRDRDSPLHF
CDR3 DNA: TGTGCCAGCAGTTTCCGGGACAGGGACTCACCCCTCCACTTT

clone size: many
V gene: TRBV6-6
J gene: TRBJ2-1
D gene: TRBD2
CDR3 protein: CASSYPPSGYNEQFF
CDR3 DNA: TGTGCCAGCAGTTATCCTCCTAGCGGCTACAATGAGCAGTTCTTC

clone size: once
V gene: TRBV2
J gene: TRBJ2-7
D gene: NA
CDR3 protein: CASSVRGSYGGEQYF
CDR3 DNA: TGTGCCAGCAGTGTGAGAGGGAGCTACGGGGGCGAGCAGTACTTC

clone size: once
V gene: TRBV11-1
J gene: TRBJ2-3
D gene: NA
CDR3 protein: CASGGGGASTDTQYF
CDR3 DNA: TGTGCCAGCGGCGGTGGCGGGGCTAGCACAGATACGCAGTATTTT

clone size: many
V gene: TRBV7-6
J gene: TRBJ1-3
D gene: NA
CDR3 protein: CASSQTDRPGDTIYF
CDR3 DNA: TGTGCCAGCAGCCAAACGGACCGCCCTGGGGACACCATATATTTT

clone size: NA
V gene: TRBV19
J gene: TRBJ1-5
D gene: NA
CDR3 protein: CASNSFPGLYSNQPQHF
CDR3 DNA: TGTGCCAGTAACTCCTTCCCCGGACTTTATAGCAATCAGCCCCAGCATTTT

clone size: NA
V gene: TRBV19
J gene: TRBJ1-2
D gene: NA
CDR3 protein: CASSTTGPHTF
CDR3 DNA: TGTGCCAGTAGTACCACAGGGCCCCACACCTTC

clone size: NA
V gene: TRBV19
J gene: TRBJ1-1
D gene: TRBD1
CDR3 protein: CASSWTGKKNTEAFF
CDR3 DNA: TGTGCCAGTAGTTGGACAGGGAAAAAGAACACTGAAGCTTTCTTT

clone size: many
V gene: TRBV6-6
J gene: TRBJ2-1
D gene: TRBD2
CDR3 protein: CASVRGGAGDEQFF
CDR3 DNA: TGTGCCAGCGTGCGCGGGGGGGCGGGAGATGAGCAGTTCTTC

clone size: many
V gene: TRBV20-1
J gene: TRBJ2-5
D gene: NA
CDR3 protein: CSARDHFQETQYF
CDR3 DNA: TGCAGTGCCAGGGACCACTTCCAAGAGACCCAGTACTTC

clone size: many
V gene: TRBV20-1
J gene: TRBJ1-2
D gene: NA
CDR3 protein: CSARGEARGALDGYTF
CDR3 DNA: TGCAGTGCTAGGGGCGAAGCGCGGGGCGCTTTAGATGGCTACACCTTC

clone size: many
V gene: TRBV5-1
J gene: TRBJ1-2
D gene: NA
CDR3 protein: CASGPGDSYGYTF
CDR3 DNA: TGCGCCAGCGGACCCGGTGACTCCTATGGCTACACCTTC

clone size: NA
V gene: TRBV20-1
J gene: TRBJ1-6
D gene: TRBD1
CDR3 protein: CSARDQGAGDASPLHF
CDR3 DNA: TGCAGTGCTAGAGATCAGGGGGCAGGGGACGCTTCACCCCTCCACTTT

clone size: many
V gene: TRBV7-6
J gene: TRBJ2-5
D gene: NA
CDR3 protein: CASSLPKDMRQETQYF
CDR3 DNA: TGTGCCAGCAGCTTACCGAAGGACATGCGCCAAGAGACCCAGTACTTC